This entry features one TCR beta chain sequence. Two negative PCRs, clearance, or symptom resolution were required of recovered Cohort 3 donors. The sample belongs to a study of blood T cell repertoires in COVID-19. Germline V gene lookup returns CDR1 SGHTA and CDR2 FQGNSA. The CDR3 spans 16 residues. The germline V and J ends were trimmed by 5 bases and 9 bases, with 20 bases remaining between them. TCRdb's copy holds only in-frame clones and misses some; the assay was immunoSEQ multiplex PCR. The repertoire holds about 320,000 clones, 70% to 90% seen once, with approximately 6% in the top ten. The material sequenced was PBMCs or T cells enriched from blood (not recorded which). The sequence derives from a woman younger than 45 who had recovered from COVID-19. The chain uses TRBV7-2 and TRBJ1-6, with a tentative D call TRBD1 (5 bases). CDR3 region: CASSPPGVGQRSPLHF. The CDR3 DNA is TGTGCCAGCAGCCCGCCGGGGGTAGGGCAGCGTTCACCCCTCCACTTT. The full variable domain, rest sourced from reference TRBV7-2 and TRBJ1-6, is GAGVSQSPSNKVTEKGKDVELRCDPISGHTALYWYRQSLGQGLEFLIYFQGNSAPDKSGLPSDRFSAERTGGSVSTLTIQRTQQEDSAVYLCASSPPGVGQRSPLHFGNGTRLTVT.